This T cell receptor beta chain was identified in a study of blood T cell repertoires in COVID-19. This clone appeared a few times. Generated by immunoSEQ multiplex PCR, the TCRdb table keeps only in-frame clones and is missing some. In the table there are tens of thousands of clones, more than 75% of which are singletons. V gave up 4 bases and J gave up 5 bases; unmatched junction bases: 4. This CDR3 has 14 residues. Germline CDR1 MGHDK, CDR2 SYGVNS. The source is a woman aged 80 or over with acute or convalescent COVID-19. The V and J genes are TRBV25-1 and TRBJ1-3, with 8 positions matching TRBD1. Sequencing used peripheral blood. The CDR3 protein is CASSGTGRRNTIYF. CDR3 DNA: TGTGCCAGCAGTGGGACAGGGCGGAGAAACACCATATATTTT.